Below, 18 T cell receptor beta chains from the same sample are listed, as sequenced in a study of T-cell reconstitution after alpha-beta-depleted transplantation in children listed by TCRdb under 2016. The sample's treatment or condition label is to be understood as: allogeneic hematopoietic cell transplantation with graft depleted of TCRalphabeta T cells and CD19 B cells. Receptor amplification or capture employed PCR. Sequencer: Illumina HiSeq 2500. Molecular barcoding was employed in the preparation of TCR libraries, with unique molecular identifiers being used to normalize TCRbeta repertoire quantification. TCRdb trimmed the raw reads at Q25, called clones with MiXCR and kept productive beta chains. For every CDR3 protein sequence, its rows merge into one entry that carries the most common genes and DNA. This sample gives 90,000 to 100,000 distinct CDR3 sequences in total; 23% of them show up just once. The ten top clones hold 20% to 25% of the sample.

The starting material was PBMCs, obtained before TCRalphabeta/CD19-depleted stem cell transplant. These receptors all come from a boy aged 2-15 years with acute lymphoblastic leukemia, due to receive a stem cell transplant.

As to this clonotype: It is likely a read error, because the conserved phenylalanine at the end of the CDR3 is missing. V and J are TRBV18 and TRBJ2-7; tentative D call: TRBD2 (5 bases). Germline assignment: CDR1 KGHSH and CDR2 LQKENI. This CDR3 is built from 16 residues. With 4 bases removed from V and 5 bases from J, the gap between germline ends came to 21 bases. CDR3 loop: CASSLGLGSLGDEQYI. The CDR3 region has the DNA TGTGCCAGCTCACTGGGGTTGGGGAGCCTCGGGGACGAGCAGTACATC.

The chain couples TRBV20-1 to TRBJ2-3; 7 nucleotides line up with TRBD2. The ends lost 2 bases at V and 4 bases at J; junction bases unmatched: 9. Germline V CDR1 and CDR2: DFQATT, SNEGSKA (reference sequence). This CDR3 is 15 amino acids long. The CDR3 here is CSARLREYSADTQYF. The CDR3 coding sequence is TGCAGTGCTAGATTGCGGGAGTATTCGGCAGATACGCAGTATTTT.

The rearrangement links TRBV5-6 to TRBJ2-7; D is uncertain. Germline loops: CDR1 SGHDT, CDR2 YYEEEE. The V end was cut by 1 base, the J end by 0 bases, with 5 bases between. CDR3 length equals 13 residues. The CDR3 protein is CASSLISSYEQYF. The CDR3 DNA reads as TGTGCCAGCAGCTTGATAAGCTCCTACGAGCAGTACTTC.

The sample holds a few counts of this clonotype. This chain joins TRBV3-1 and TRBJ2-5; D might be TRBD1 (5 bases). Trimming left V 4 bases short and J 1 base short, with 13 bases between. This CDR3 region has 15 residues. Germline assignment: CDR1 LGHDT and CDR2 YNNKEL (reference sequence). The CDR3 loop is CASSRPSRAQETQYF. The CDR3 DNA is TGTGCCAGCAGCCGACCGAGCAGGGCCCAAGAGACCCAGTACTTC.

In its sample, this clonotype was seen a few times. The chain carries TRBV20-1 and TRBJ2-1; D is undetermined. The V gene lost 0 bases and the J gene lost 6 bases, with 0 bases spanning the gap. This CDR3 spans 10 amino acids. Germline V CDR1 and CDR2: DFQATT, SNEGSKA (reference sequence). CDR3 coding DNA: TGCAGTGCTAGAGACAATGAGCAGTTCTTC. Its protein product is CSARDNEQFF.

There are many counts of this clonotype. The rearrangement joins TRBV29-1 to TRBJ2-3; D gene unclear. Trimming took 3 bases from V and 4 from J, leaving 5 bases between them. The CDR3 sequence is 11 residues long. Germline V gene data show CDR1 as SQVTM and CDR2 as ANQGSEA. The CDR3 region is CSVEWADTQYF. CDR3 nucleotide sequence: TGCAGCGTTGAGTGGGCAGATACGCAGTATTTT.

This clonotype occurred many times. The chain uses TRBV5-1 and TRBJ2-1; 10 positions agree with TRBD2. V shed 5 bases and J 6 bases; nucleotides not matched to a gene: 20. Germline V lookup: CDR1 SGHRS, CDR2 YFSETQ. The CDR3 covers 19 residues. In DNA form, the CDR3 reads TGCGCCAGCAGACCCCAGCCCCCCAGCGGGAGGGCCGGCGGCAATGAGCAGTTCTTC. This gives the protein CASRPQPPSGRAGGNEQFF.

This clonotype was observed a few times. The gene calls are TRBV29-1 and TRBJ1-2, with D unresolved. This CDR3 spans 16 amino acids. Germline V gene lookup returns CDR1 SQVTM and CDR2 ANQGSEA. Trimming removed 0 bases from V and 3 bases from J, with 17 bases in between. The CDR3, as DNA: TGCAGCGTTGAAGATAGGGTACGGCTCCCGGACTATGGCTACACCTTC. It codes for CSVEDRVRLPDYGYTF.

The chain carries TRBV20-1 and TRBJ2-2; D is unclear. The CDR3 is 15 amino acids. Germline loops: CDR1 DFQATT, CDR2 SNEGSKA (reference sequence). V shed 2 bases and J shed 0 bases, with 10 bases lying between them. In DNA form, the CDR3 reads TGCAGTGCTAGATCCGAGTGGACGAACACCGGGGAGCTGTTTTTT. Its translation is CSARSEWTNTGELFF.

This sequence joins TRBV5-1 and TRBJ2-5; D is perhaps TRBD2 (6 bases). The V gene lost 0 bases and the J gene lost 5 bases, with 17 bases spanning the gap. From germline, CDR1 is SGHRS and CDR2 YFSETQ. The CDR3 sequence is 16 residues long. CDR3 sequence: CASSLAVAAYGETQYF. The CDR3 DNA follows: TGCGCCAGCAGCTTGGCCGTAGCGGCCTATGGGGAGACCCAGTACTTC.

J is TRBJ1-4 and V is TRBV29-1; D gene unclear. The CDR3 is made up of 13 amino acids. Germline loops: CDR1 SQVTM, CDR2 ANQGSEA. Deletions cut 6 bases from V and 8 bases from J, with 16 bases between. The CDR3: CSVSPAGSEKLFF. The CDR3 bases are TGCAGCGTCTCCCCCGCGGGGTCAGAAAAACTGTTTTTT. Combining the CDR3 with reference TRBV29-1 and TRBJ1-4 gives the whole variable domain SAVISQKPSRDICQRGTSLTIQCQVDSQVTMMFWYRQQPGQSLTLIATANQGSEATYESGFVIDKFPISRPNLTFSTLTVSNMSPEDSSIYLCSVSPAGSEKLFFGSGTQLSVL.

This sequence joins TRBV20-1 and TRBJ1-5; D is possibly TRBD1 (5 bases). The CDR3 is made up of 15 amino acids. V was pared by 0 bases and J by 3 bases, with 12 bases between. Germline CDR1 is DFQATT and CDR2 is SNEGSKA (reference sequence). The DNA of the CDR3 is TGCAGTGCTAGAGAATGGGGGGGGTTCAATCAGCCCCAGCATTTT. Translated, it gives CSAREWGGFNQPQHF.

This clonotype showed up just a few times. This sequence joins TRBV4-1 and TRBJ2-3; 7 bases fit TRBD2. The germline gives CDR1 MGHRA, CDR2 YSYEKL. V was pared by 0 bases and J by 3 bases, with 6 bases of the junction left unmatched. The CDR3 has 16 residues. The CDR3 region is CASSQEAGALTDTQYF. The DNA of the CDR3 is TGCGCCAGCAGCCAAGAGGCGGGAGCTCTTACAGATACGCAGTATTTT.

This clonotype was picked up a small number of times. J is TRBJ2-1 and V is TRBV3-1; 9 bases agree with TRBD2. Germline CDR1 is LGHDT and CDR2 is YNNKEL (reference sequence). The CDR3 is made up of 14 amino acids. The junction had 3 bases not matched to a gene; V was cut back by 1 base and J by 8 bases. The CDR3 DNA reads TGTGCCAGCAGCCAAGGCTTAGCGGGAGATGAGCAGTTCTTC. Amino acids: CASSQGLAGDEQFF.

This clonotype showed up many times. The chain employs TRBV3-1 and TRBJ2-7; D might be TRBD2 (6 bases). There are 16 residues in the CDR3. Germline lookup yields CDR1 LGHDT and CDR2 YNNKEL (reference sequence). V was pared by 1 base and J by 4 bases, with 17 bases between. The DNA of the CDR3 is TGTGCCAGCAGCCAAGTGCAGAGCGGAGGGGCGTACGAGCAGTACTTC. It yields the protein CASSQVQSGGAYEQYF.

This clonotype has only a few counts. The chain carries TRBV7-2 and TRBJ2-7; D possibly corresponds to TRBD2 (6 bases). The CDR3 consists of 16 residues. V lost 0 bases, J lost 6 bases, and 18 bases lay in between. Per germline, CDR1 SGHTA and CDR2 FQGNSA. The CDR3 coding sequence is TGTGCCAGCAGCTTAGCCACAGCATGGGCGGGGAGCGAGCAGTACTTC. Residues: CASSLATAWAGSEQYF.

The rearrangement uses TRBV2 and TRBJ2-7; 10 bases match TRBD2. The germline V gene encodes CDR1 SNHLY and CDR2 FYNNEI. The CDR3 is 14 residues long. With 5 bases clipped from V and 3 bases from J, the junction kept 4 bases outside the gene matches. The CDR3 region is CASSTGTSVYEQYF. DNA for the CDR3: TGTGCCAGCAGTACCGGGACTAGCGTCTACGAGCAGTACTTC.

J is TRBJ2-2 and V is TRBV6-1; D not resolved. Looked up from germline, CDR1 is MNHNS and CDR2 is SASEGT. The CDR3 runs to 14 residues. Trimming stripped 7 bases from V and 0 bases from J, with 9 bases between. CDR3 DNA: TGTGCCAGCATGGCGACCCCGAACACCGGGGAGCTGTTTTTT. Its translation is CASMATPNTGELFF.